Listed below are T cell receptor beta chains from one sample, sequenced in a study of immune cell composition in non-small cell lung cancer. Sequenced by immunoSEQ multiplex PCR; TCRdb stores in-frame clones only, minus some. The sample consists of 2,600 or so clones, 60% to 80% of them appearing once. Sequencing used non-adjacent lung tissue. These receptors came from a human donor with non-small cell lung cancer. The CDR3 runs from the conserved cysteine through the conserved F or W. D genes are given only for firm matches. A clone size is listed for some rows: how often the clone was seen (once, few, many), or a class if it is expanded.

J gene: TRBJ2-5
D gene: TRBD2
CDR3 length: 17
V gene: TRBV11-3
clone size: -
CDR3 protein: CASSPGLAGWGQETQYF
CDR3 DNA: TGTGCCAGCAGCCCGGGACTAGCGGGTTGGGGCCAAGAGACCCAGTACTTC

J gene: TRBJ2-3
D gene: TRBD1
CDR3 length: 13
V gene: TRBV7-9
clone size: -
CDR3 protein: CASSPRGPDTQYF
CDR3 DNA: TGTGCCAGCAGCCCCAGGGGGCCAGATACGCAGTATTTT

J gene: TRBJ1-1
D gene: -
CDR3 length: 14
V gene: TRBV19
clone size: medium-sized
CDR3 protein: CASSVQGRGTEAFF
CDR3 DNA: TGTGCCAGTAGTGTCCAGGGGAGAGGCACTGAAGCTTTCTTT

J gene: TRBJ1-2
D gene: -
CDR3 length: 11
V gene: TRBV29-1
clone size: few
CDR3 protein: CSVEGTDRYTF
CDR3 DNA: TGCAGCGTTGAAGGGACAGATCGCTACACCTTC

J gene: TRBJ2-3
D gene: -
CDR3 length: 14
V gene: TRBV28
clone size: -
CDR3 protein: CASSTVGRGDTQYF
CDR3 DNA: TGTGCCAGCAGTACGGTAGGACGGGGAGATACGCAGTATTTT

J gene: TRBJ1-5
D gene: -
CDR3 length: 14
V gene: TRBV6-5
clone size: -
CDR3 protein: CASSTPRGNQPQHF
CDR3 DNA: TGTGCCAGCAGCACCCCCAGGGGCAATCAGCCCCAGCATTTT

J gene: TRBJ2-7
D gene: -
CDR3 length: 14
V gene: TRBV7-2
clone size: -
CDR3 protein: CASSPSQSSYEQYF
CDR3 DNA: TGTGCCAGCAGCCCCTCACAGTCTTCCTACGAGCAGTACTTC

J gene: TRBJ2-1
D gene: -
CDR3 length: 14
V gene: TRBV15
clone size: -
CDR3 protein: CATSPRGNYNEQFF
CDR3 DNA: TGTGCCACCAGCCCTCGGGGGAACTACAATGAGCAGTTCTTC

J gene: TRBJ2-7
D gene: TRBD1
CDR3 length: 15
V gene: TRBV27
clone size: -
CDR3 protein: CASRGTGQRVYEQYF
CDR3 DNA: TGTGCCAGCAGAGGGACAGGCCAAAGGGTCTACGAGCAGTACTTC

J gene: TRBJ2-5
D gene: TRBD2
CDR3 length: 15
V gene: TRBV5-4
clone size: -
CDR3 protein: CASSPGLAGLETQYF
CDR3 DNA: TGTGCCAGCAGCCCGGGACTAGCGGGATTGGAGACCCAGTACTTC

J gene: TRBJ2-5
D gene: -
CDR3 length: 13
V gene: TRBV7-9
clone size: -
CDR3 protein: CASTRTNPETQYF
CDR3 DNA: TGTGCCAGCACCAGGACTAATCCAGAGACCCAGTACTTC

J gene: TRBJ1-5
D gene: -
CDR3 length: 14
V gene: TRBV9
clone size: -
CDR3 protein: CASSPGQRNQPQHF
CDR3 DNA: TGTGCCAGCAGCCCAGGACAGAGGAATCAGCCCCAGCATTTT

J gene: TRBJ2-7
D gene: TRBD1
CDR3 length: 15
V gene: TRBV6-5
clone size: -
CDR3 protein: CASSYSRDRVHEQYF
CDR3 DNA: TGTGCCAGCAGTTACTCGAGAGACAGGGTCCACGAGCAGTACTTC

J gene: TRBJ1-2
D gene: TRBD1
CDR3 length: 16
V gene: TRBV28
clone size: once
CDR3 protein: CASTQGAGSVNYGYTF
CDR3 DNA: TGTGCCAGCACCCAGGGGGCCGGGTCGGTAAACTATGGCTACACCTTC

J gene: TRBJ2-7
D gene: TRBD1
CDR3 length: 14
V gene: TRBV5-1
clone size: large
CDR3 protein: CASSYRQGGGEQYF
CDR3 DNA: TGCGCCAGCAGCTACCGACAGGGGGGAGGCGAGCAGTACTTC

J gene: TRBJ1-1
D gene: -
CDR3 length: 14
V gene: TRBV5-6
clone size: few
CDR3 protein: CASRSLGANTEAFF
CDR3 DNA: TGTGCCAGCAGATCGTTGGGAGCGAACACTGAAGCTTTCTTT

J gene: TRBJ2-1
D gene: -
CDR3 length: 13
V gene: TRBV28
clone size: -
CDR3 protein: CASSFGAADEQFF
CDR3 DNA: TGTGCCAGCAGTTTTGGCGCGGCGGATGAGCAGTTCTTC

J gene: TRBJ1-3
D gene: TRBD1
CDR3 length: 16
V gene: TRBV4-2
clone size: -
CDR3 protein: CASSQDKQGSGNTIYF
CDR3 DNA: TGTGCCAGCAGCCAAGATAAACAGGGGTCTGGAAACACCATATATTTT

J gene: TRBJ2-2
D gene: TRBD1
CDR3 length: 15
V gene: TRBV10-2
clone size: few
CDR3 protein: CASRQGARGTGELFF
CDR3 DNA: TGCGCCAGCAGACAGGGGGCGCGGGGCACCGGGGAGCTGTTTTTT

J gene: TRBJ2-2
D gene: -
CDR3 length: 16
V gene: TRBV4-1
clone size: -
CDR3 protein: CASSPRLVGFTGELFF
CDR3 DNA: TGCGCCAGCAGCCCCCGACTAGTAGGATTCACCGGGGAGCTGTTTTTT

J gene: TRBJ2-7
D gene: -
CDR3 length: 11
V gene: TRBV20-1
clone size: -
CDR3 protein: CSARGLDEQYF
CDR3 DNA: TGCAGTGCTAGAGGGCTAGACGAGCAGTACTTC

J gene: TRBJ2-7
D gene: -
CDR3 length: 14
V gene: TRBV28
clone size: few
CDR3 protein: CASTPDGRRGEQYF
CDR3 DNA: TGTGCCAGCACCCCGGACGGGAGGAGGGGGGAGCAGTACTTC

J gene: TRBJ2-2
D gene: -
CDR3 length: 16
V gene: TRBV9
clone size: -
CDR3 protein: CASSVVAGPNTGELFF
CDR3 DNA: TGTGCCAGCAGCGTAGTGGCAGGGCCGAACACCGGGGAGCTGTTTTTT

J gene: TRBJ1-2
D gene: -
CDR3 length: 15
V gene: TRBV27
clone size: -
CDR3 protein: CASRNLEGALYGYTF
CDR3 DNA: TGTGCCAGCAGAAATTTAGAGGGAGCGCTATATGGCTACACCTTC

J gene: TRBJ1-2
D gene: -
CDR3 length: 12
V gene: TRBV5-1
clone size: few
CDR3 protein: CASRPDTRGYTF
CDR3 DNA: TGCGCCAGCAGACCGGACACGAGGGGCTACACCTTC

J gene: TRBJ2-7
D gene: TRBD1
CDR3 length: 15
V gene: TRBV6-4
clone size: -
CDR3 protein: CASSPRQGWSYEQYF
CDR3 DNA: TGTGCCAGCAGCCCCCGACAGGGGTGGTCTTACGAGCAGTACTTC

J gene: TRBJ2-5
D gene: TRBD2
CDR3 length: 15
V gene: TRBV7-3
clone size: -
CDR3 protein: CASSLGLAEQETQYF
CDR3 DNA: TGTGCCAGCAGCTTAGGGCTAGCGGAACAAGAGACCCAGTACTTC

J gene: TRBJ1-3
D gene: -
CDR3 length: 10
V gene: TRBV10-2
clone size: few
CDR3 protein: CATGGNTIYF
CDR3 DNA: TGCGCCACGGGAGGAAACACCATATATTTT

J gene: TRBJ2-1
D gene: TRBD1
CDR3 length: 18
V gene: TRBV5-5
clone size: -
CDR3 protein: CASSSNPTGGDSYNEQFF
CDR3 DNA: TGTGCCAGCAGCTCTAATCCTACAGGGGGCGACTCCTACAATGAGCAGTTCTTC

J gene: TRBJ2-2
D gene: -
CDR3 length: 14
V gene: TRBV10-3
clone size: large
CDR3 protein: CAISGQRNTGELFF
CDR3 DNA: TGTGCCATCAGTGGCCAGCGGAACACCGGGGAGCTGTTTTTT

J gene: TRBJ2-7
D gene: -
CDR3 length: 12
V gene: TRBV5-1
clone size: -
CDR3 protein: CASSGSSYEQYF
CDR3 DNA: TGCGCCAGCTCAGGATCCTCCTACGAGCAGTACTTC

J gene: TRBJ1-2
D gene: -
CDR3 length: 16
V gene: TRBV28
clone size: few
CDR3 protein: CASSSSRWQGGYGYTF
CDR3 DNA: TGTGCCAGCAGTAGCTCGAGGTGGCAGGGTGGCTATGGCTACACCTTC

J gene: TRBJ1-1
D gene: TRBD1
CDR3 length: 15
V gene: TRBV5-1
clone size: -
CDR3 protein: CASSLGGTGSTEAFF
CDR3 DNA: TGCGCCAGCAGCTTGGGGGGGACAGGATCCACTGAAGCTTTCTTT

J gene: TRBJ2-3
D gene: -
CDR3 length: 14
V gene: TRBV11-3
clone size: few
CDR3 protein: CASSHSGSTDTQYF
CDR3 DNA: TGTGCCAGCAGCCATAGCGGCAGCACAGATACGCAGTATTTT

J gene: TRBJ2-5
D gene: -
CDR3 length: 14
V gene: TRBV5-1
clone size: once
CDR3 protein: CASSLGQQQETQYF
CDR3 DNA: TGCGCCAGCAGCTTGGGACAGCAACAAGAGACCCAGTACTTC

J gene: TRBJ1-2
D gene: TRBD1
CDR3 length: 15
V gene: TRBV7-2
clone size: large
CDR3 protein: CASSLGSDRDHGYTF
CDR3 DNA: TGTGCCAGCAGCTTAGGGTCCGACAGGGACCATGGCTACACCTTC

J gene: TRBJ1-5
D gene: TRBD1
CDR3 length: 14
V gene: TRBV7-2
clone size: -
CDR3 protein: CASSPGTGGQPQHF
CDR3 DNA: TGTGCCAGCAGCCCCGGGACAGGGGGCCAGCCCCAGCATTTT

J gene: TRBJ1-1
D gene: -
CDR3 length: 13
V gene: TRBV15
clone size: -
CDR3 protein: CATSEGVAPGAFF
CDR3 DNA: TGTGCCACCAGCGAGGGAGTCGCCCCGGGAGCTTTCTTT

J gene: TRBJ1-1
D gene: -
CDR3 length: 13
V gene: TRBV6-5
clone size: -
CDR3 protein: CASNKQGPTEAFF
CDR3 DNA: TGTGCCAGCAACAAACAGGGACCCACTGAAGCTTTCTTT

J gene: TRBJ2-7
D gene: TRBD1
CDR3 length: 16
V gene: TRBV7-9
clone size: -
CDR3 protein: CASSLTRDRASYEQYF
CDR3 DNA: TGTGCCAGCAGCCTTACCCGGGACAGGGCGTCCTACGAGCAGTACTTC

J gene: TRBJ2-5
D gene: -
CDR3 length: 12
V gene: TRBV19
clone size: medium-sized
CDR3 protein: CASSSGLETQYF
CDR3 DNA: TGTGCCAGTAGTAGCGGGTTAGAGACCCAGTACTTC

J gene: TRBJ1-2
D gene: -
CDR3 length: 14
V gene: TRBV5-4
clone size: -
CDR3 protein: CASSLAQGSDGYTF
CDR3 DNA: TGTGCCAGCAGCTTGGCGCAGGGGTCGGATGGCTACACCTTC